Sequencing of this T cell receptor beta chain was carried out in a study of CD8 T cells in ankylosing spondylitis. Study-level results: Earlier literature documents some of the motif variants in reactive arthritis synovial fluid and blood.

With 2 bases removed from V and 6 bases from J, the gap between germline ends came to 6 bases. The CDR3 length is 12 residues. Per the germline V gene, CDR1 is SGHRS and CDR2 is YFSETQ. This clonotype was seen ten or more times. Its antigen remains unidentified. Researchers built TCR beta libraries using quantitative 5'-RACE with molecular barcodes. TCRdb independently ran MiXCR on the 5' RACE reads; one entry per CDR3 protein. Among under 400,000 distinct CDR3 sequences listed, 11% were seen once. The receptor's source is a female donor with ankylosing spondylitis or in good health (not recorded which). The chain combines TRBV5-1 with TRBJ2-1; D is undetermined. Sequences were obtained from blood, either unsorted or a sorted T cell fraction (not recorded which). This CDR3 reads CASSLGFNEQFF. The CDR3 nucleotides are TGCGCCAGCAGCTTAGGTTTCAATGAGCAGTTCTTC.